This T cell receptor beta chain was profiled in a study of cytotoxic CD8 clonotypes in ibrutinib-treated CLL. Broader study findings: Public clonotypes, rarely seen, contracted or held steady on treatment. Clonality was elevated at ibrutinib response and had returned toward baseline at progression. Clonality (at baseline) was higher than in age-matched healthy donors and tracked circulating CD8+ T-cell counts.

Assay used: immunoSEQ multiplex PCR; TCRdb lists only in-frame clones, some missing. The sample gives more than 300,000 clones, about 80% of which show up once; 6.7% is in the top ten. Remarks on this clone: Its antigen is currently unknown.

Specimen: PBMCs, collected before ibrutinib treatment. The receptor was derived from a human donor with chronic lymphocytic leukemia.

CDR3 protein: CSVNYEIETQYF. In DNA, the CDR3 is TGCAGCGTTAATTACGAGATTGAGACCCAGTACTTC. This rearrangement joins TRBV29-1 to TRBJ2-5; no firm D call. With 5 bases removed from V and 5 bases from J, the gap between germline ends came to 12 bases. CDR1 SQVTM and CDR2 ANQGSEA come from the germline V gene. The CDR3 is 12 amino acids. Full variable domain (remainder filled in from reference TRBV29-1 and TRBJ2-5): SAVISQKPSRDICQRGTSLTIQCQVDSQVTMMFWYRQQPGQSLTLIATANQGSEATYESGFVIDKFPISRPNLTFSTLTVSNMSPEDSSIYLCSVNYEIETQYFGPGTRLLVL.